The 23 T cell receptor beta chains below all came from one sample that was sequenced in a study of cytomegalovirus exposure and HLA in healthy donors. Using immunoSEQ multiplex PCR, the repertoire was profiled, and TCRdb retains in-frame clones only, with some absent. The sample has 80,000 or so clones; 95% are singletons. The sequenced sample was PBMCs. Receptor source: a young woman in good health and CMV-seronegative.

The chain couples TRBV28 to TRBJ1-3; D unresolved. There are 16 residues in the CDR3. V was trimmed by 4 bases and J by 1 base, leaving 14 bases between them. Germline CDR1 is MDHEN and CDR2 is SYDVKM. DNA of the CDR3: TGTGCCAGCAGTTCCCCGACGGGGATTTCTGGAAACACCATATATTTT. It specifies CASSSPTGISGNTIYF.

The sample holds one count of this clone. The V call is TRBV7-9, the J call TRBJ1-2; D not certain. V lost 3 bases and J 0 bases, leaving 8 bases between the germline ends. Germline values: CDR1 SEHNR, CDR2 FQNEAQ (reference sequence). The CDR3 is 14 amino acids. The CDR3 is CASSFERANYGYTF. CDR3 bases: TGTGCCAGCAGCTTTGAGCGGGCTAACTATGGCTACACCTTC.

The J gene is TRBJ2-5, the V gene TRBV4-3; TRBD2 matches 8 bases. The V gene's germline CDR1 is LGHNA and CDR2 YSLEER. This CDR3 is built from 16 residues. The V and J ends lost 0 bases and 1 base, in that order; junction bases with no gene match: 4. This chain's CDR3 is CASSQELAAGQETQYF. The CDR3 nucleotides read TGCGCCAGCAGCCAAGAACTAGCGGCCGGCCAAGAGACCCAGTACTTC.

The chain joins TRBV18 to TRBJ2-6; unclear D gene. The CDR3 has 15 amino acids. Germline V CDR1 and CDR2: KGHSH, LQKENI. V gave up 3 bases and J gave up 2 bases, with 8 bases separating them. CDR3 protein: CASSPPVAGANVLTF. The DNA for the CDR3 is TGTGCCAGCTCACCCCCCGTAGCTGGGGCCAACGTCCTGACTTTC.

V gene TRBV5-6 combines with J gene TRBJ2-7, with TRBD1 matching over 8 bases. Trimming cost V 2 bases and J 7 bases; bases outside gene matches: 5. The CDR3 runs to 13 residues. Germline V gene sequence: CDR1 SGHDT, CDR2 YYEEEE. The CDR3 region has the DNA TGTGCCAGCAGCTTAAACAGGGGGAAGGAGCAGTACTTC. This translates into CASSLNRGKEQYF.

The chain is built from TRBV14 and TRBJ2-7; perhaps TRBD2 as D (5 bases). CDR3 length equals 14 residues. Per germline, CDR1 SGHDN and CDR2 FVKESK. Trimming cost V 1 base and J 5 bases, with 12 bases left between them. CDR3 protein: CASSQVTGKNEQYF. The CDR3 DNA follows: TGTGCCAGCAGCCAAGTAACCGGGAAGAACGAGCAGTACTTC.

This sequence joins TRBV7-8 and TRBJ1-1; D is possibly TRBD1 (6 bases). The germline V and J ends were trimmed by 1 base and 1 base, with 7 bases remaining between them. In germline, CDR1 is SGHVS, CDR2 FQNEAQ. The CDR3 is 14 amino acids. In DNA form, the CDR3 reads TGTGCCAGCAGCTTAGGGACAGCGAACACTGAAGCTTTCTTT. Its protein is CASSLGTANTEAFF.

V gene TRBV6-5 combines with J gene TRBJ1-1; TRBD1 might be the D (6 bases). Trimming removed 7 bases from V and 3 bases from J, with 18 bases in between. The germline V gene encodes CDR1 MNHEY and CDR2 SVGAGI. The CDR3 has 15 amino acids. The CDR3 region is CASTLGPGADTEAFF. Written as DNA, the CDR3 is TGTGCCAGCACTCTCGGCCCAGGGGCGGACACTGAAGCTTTCTTT.

This chain links TRBV27 with TRBJ1-2; perhaps TRBD1 as D (6 bases). V was cut by 3 bases and J by 5 bases, with 16 bases left in between. CDR1 and CDR2 from the germline V gene are MNHEY and SMNVEV (reference sequence). The CDR3 contains 15 residues. In DNA form, the CDR3 reads TGTGCCAGCAGTTTCGAGGGGGGGCTTTGGTATGGCTACACCTTC. It specifies CASSFEGGLWYGYTF.

The chain recombines TRBV9 with TRBJ2-5; D possibly corresponds to TRBD2 (6 bases). The germline V gene has CDR1 SGDLS and CDR2 YYNGEE. Between the trimmed V and J ends, which lost 0 bases and 5 bases, there was a span of 14 bases. The CDR3 is 15 amino acids. CDR3: CASSVASGDWETQYF. CDR3 in DNA: TGTGCCAGCAGCGTAGCTTCGGGGGATTGGGAGACCCAGTACTTC. The full variable domain, in which reference TRBV9 and TRBJ2-5 provide the parts outside the CDR3, is DSGVTQTPKHLITATGQRVTLRCSPRSGDLSVYWYQQSLDQGLQFLIQYYNGEERAKGNILERFSAQQFPDLHSELNLSSLELGDSALYFCASSVASGDWETQYFGPGTRLLVL.

The chain joins TRBV27 to TRBJ2-1; D is perhaps TRBD2 (6 bases). The CDR3 is 15 residues long. Trimming pared 4 bases from V and 8 bases from J, leaving 18 bases between. The germline CDR1 and CDR2 sequences are MNHEY and SMNVEV (reference sequence). The CDR3 loop reads CASSSRGFVRDEQFF. CDR3 nucleotides: TGTGCCAGCAGTTCCCGGGGGTTCGTACGTGATGAGCAGTTCTTC.

The gene calls are TRBV12-5 and TRBJ1-2, with unresolved D. Germline CDR1 LGHNT, CDR2 FRNRAP. V lost 0 bases and J lost 1, with 12 bases in between. The CDR3 is made up of 16 amino acids. The CDR3, as DNA: TGTGCTAGTGGTTTGGTAGCCGGGTCCTATAACTATGGCTACACCTTC. Amino acid sequence: CASGLVAGSYNYGYTF.

The J gene is TRBJ2-1, the V gene TRBV19; D unclear. Germline V lookup: CDR1 LNHDA, CDR2 SQIVND (reference sequence). The CDR3 totals 13 residues. Trimming stripped 5 bases from V and 8 bases from J, with 13 bases between. CDR3 nucleotide sequence: TGTGCCAGTAGTGCCCCTGATAGAGATGAGCAGTTCTTC. It specifies CASSAPDRDEQFF.

V usage is TRBV11-2 and J usage is TRBJ2-1; D is possibly TRBD2 (5 bases). Deletions cut 6 bases from V and 1 base from J, with 13 bases between. Germline CDR1 is SGHAT and CDR2 is FQNNGV. This CDR3 has 15 residues. DNA for the CDR3: TGTGCCAGCAGAATCTTCGGGGATTCCTACAATGAGCAGTTCTTC. Translated: CASRIFGDSYNEQFF. The full variable domain, in which reference TRBV11-2 and TRBJ2-1 provide the parts outside the CDR3, is EAGVAQSPRYKIIEKRQSVAFWCNPISGHATLYWYQQILGQGPKLLIQFQNNGVVDDSQLPKDRFSAERLKGVDSTLKIQPAKLEDSAVYLCASRIFGDSYNEQFFGPGTRLTVL.

The chain links TRBV9 to TRBJ2-7, with 8 bases matching TRBD2. The CDR3 has 15 residues. The germline gives CDR1 SGDLS, CDR2 YYNGEE. Trimming took 6 bases from V and 0 from J; bases not matched to a gene: 8. The CDR3, as DNA: TGTGCCAGCACTCCCCGCGGGGGGAGCTCCTACGAGCAGTACTTC. Translation: CASTPRGGSSYEQYF.

The chain links TRBV27 to TRBJ1-2; no firm D call. CDR3 length: 14 residues. V gave up 4 bases and J gave up 2 bases, with 11 bases separating them. The germline CDR1 and CDR2 sequences are MNHEY and SMNVEV (reference sequence). The CDR3 sequence is CASSSRTGNYGYTF. The CDR3 bases are TGTGCCAGCAGTTCCCGGACGGGGAACTATGGCTACACCTTC.

This rearrangement joins TRBV7-2 to TRBJ1-2, with D perhaps matching TRBD1 (6 bases). Trimming took off 5 bases at V and 8 bases at J, with 18 bases between the two ends. The CDR3 runs to 14 residues. The germline gives CDR1 SGHTA, CDR2 FQGNSA. CDR3 DNA: TGTGCCAGCAGCAGAGGGGGATACTCGGAGGGCTACACCTTC. Encoded protein: CASSRGGYSEGYTF.

The rearrangement links TRBV27 to TRBJ2-5, with D possibly TRBD1 on 5 matching bases. Germline values: CDR1 MNHEY, CDR2 SMNVEV (reference sequence). This CDR3 is built from 13 residues. Between the trimmed V and J ends, which lost 6 bases and 3 bases, there was a span of 11 bases. The CDR3 spells CASRNDRKETQYF. CDR3 nucleotide sequence: TGTGCCAGCAGGAACGACAGAAAAGAGACCCAGTACTTC.

This rearrangement joins TRBV19 to TRBJ2-1; TRBD2 matches at 8 bases. Germline CDR1 is LNHDA and CDR2 is SQIVND (reference sequence). Trimming cost V 3 bases and J 7 bases; bases outside gene matches: 8. The CDR3 is made up of 15 amino acids. CDR3 in amino acids: CASSISGLAVNEQFF. DNA for the CDR3: TGTGCCAGTAGTATCTCCGGACTAGCAGTGAATGAGCAGTTCTTC.

The rearrangement joins TRBV18 to TRBJ2-1; 7 nucleotides line up with TRBD2. Trimming at V came to 3 bases and at J to 7 bases, leaving 6 bases not matched to a gene. Germline CDR1 and CDR2: KGHSH and LQKENI. The CDR3 is 14 amino acids. The CDR3: CASSPQSGRNEQFF. The CDR3 bases are TGTGCCAGCTCACCGCAGTCCGGGAGGAATGAGCAGTTCTTC.

The genes are TRBV28 and TRBJ1-5; D unclear. The CDR3 spans 14 residues. V lost 3 bases to trimming and J lost 1 base, with 7 bases between them. The germline V gene has CDR1 MDHEN and CDR2 SYDVKM. CDR3: CASSFIQSNQPQHF. The DNA for the CDR3 is TGTGCCAGCAGTTTCATCCAGAGCAATCAGCCCCAGCATTTT. Variable domain in full (rest from reference TRBV28 and TRBJ1-5): DVKVTQSSRYLVKRTGEKVFLECVQDMDHENMFWYRQDPGLGLRLIYFSYDVKMKEKGDIPEGYSVSREKKERFSLILESASTNQTSMYLCASSFIQSNQPQHFGDGTRLSIL.

This clone was found a few times. The chain employs TRBV2 and TRBJ1-2; TRBD1 is a possible D gene (5 bases). The CDR3 covers 11 residues. V lost 11 bases and J 4 bases, leaving 11 bases between the germline ends. Looked up from germline, CDR1 is SNHLY and CDR2 is FYNNEI. Here the CDR3 reads CAFRVGYGYTF. In DNA, the CDR3 is TGTGCCTTCAGGGTTGGCTATGGCTACACCTTC.

The J gene is TRBJ2-1, the V gene TRBV6-4; possible D gene TRBD2, 5 bases. Germline CDR1 reads MRHNA; CDR2 reads SNTAGT. The CDR3 is made up of 15 amino acids. Trimming removed 0 bases from V and 4 bases from J, with 10 bases in between. CDR3 sequence reads: CASSDSKRSYNEQFF. CDR3 nucleotides: TGTGCCAGCAGTGACTCTAAGCGGAGTTACAATGAGCAGTTCTTC.